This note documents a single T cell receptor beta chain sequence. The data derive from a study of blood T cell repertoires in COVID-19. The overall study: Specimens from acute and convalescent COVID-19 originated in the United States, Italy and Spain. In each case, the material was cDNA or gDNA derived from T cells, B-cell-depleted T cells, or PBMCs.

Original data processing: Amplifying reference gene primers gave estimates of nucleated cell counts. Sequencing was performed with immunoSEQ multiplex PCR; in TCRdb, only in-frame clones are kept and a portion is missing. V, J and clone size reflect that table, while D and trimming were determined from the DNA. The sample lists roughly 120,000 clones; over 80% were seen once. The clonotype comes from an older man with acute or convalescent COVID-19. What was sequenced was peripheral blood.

CDR3 DNA sequence: TGCGCCAGCAGCCAAGACTTTACAGAAAAGAGAAACATTCAGTACTTC. This translates into CASSQDFTEKRNIQYF. V usage is TRBV4-1 and J usage is TRBJ2-4; D unclear. The V gene's germline CDR1 is MGHRA and CDR2 YSYEKL. Trimming cost V 0 bases and J 6 bases, with 15 bases left between them. This CDR3 is built from 16 residues.